Following are 6 T cell receptor beta chains from one sample sequenced in a study of cytomegalovirus exposure and HLA in healthy donors. PCR involved 60 Vbeta and 13 Jbeta primers. Assay: immunoSEQ multiplex PCR; the TCRdb copy retains only in-frame clones and omits some. The data contain around 130,000 clones, 75% to 85% of them seen just once; the ten biggest clones take up under 4.5%. Sequenced material: PBMCs. The receptor source for this set is a woman aged 40 to 49 in good health and CMV-seronegative.

This chain connects TRBV4-3 to TRBJ2-1; D is undetermined. Deletions cut 0 bases from V and 3 bases from J, with 9 bases between. This CDR3 contains 15 residues. Germline V lookup: CDR1 LGHNA, CDR2 YSLEER. The CDR3 spells CASSQEQALYNEQFF. In DNA form, the CDR3 reads TGCGCCAGCAGCCAAGAGCAGGCACTCTACAATGAGCAGTTCTTC.

J is TRBJ1-5 and V is TRBV7-2; the D gene is possibly TRBD1 (6 bases). The CDR3 sequence is 16 residues long. Germline loops: CDR1 SGHTA, CDR2 FQGNSA. V lost 1 base to trimming and J lost 1 base, with 11 bases between them. DNA for the CDR3: TGTGCCAGCAGCTTAGTATTGGGGGCGAGCAATCAGCCCCAGCATTTT. Its translation is CASSLVLGASNQPQHF.

The chain is built from TRBV7-2 and TRBJ2-2; 7 bases match TRBD1. V gave up 1 base and J gave up 7 bases; unmatched junction bases: 6. The CDR3 length is 15 residues. CDR1 SGHTA and CDR2 FQGNSA come from the germline V gene. The CDR3 bases are TGTGCCAGCAGCTTAGTGCAGGGGGAGATCGGGGAGCTGTTTTTT. Its protein is CASSLVQGEIGELFF.

This clone was counted between two and nine times. This chain links TRBV7-9 with TRBJ1-2, with D unclear. The CDR3 length is 12 residues. Germline V gene lookup returns CDR1 SEHNR and CDR2 FQNEAQ (reference sequence). Trimming shortened V by 1 base and J by 8 bases, and 8 bases separated the two germline ends. The CDR3 reads CASSLDARGYTF. In DNA, the CDR3 is TGTGCCAGCAGCTTAGACGCGAGAGGCTACACCTTC.

V gene TRBV13 combines with J gene TRBJ2-7, with 7 bases fitting TRBD1. V was pared by 5 bases and J by 3 bases, with 7 bases of the junction left unmatched. The CDR3 is 14 amino acids. Looked up from germline, CDR1 is PRHDT and CDR2 is FYEKMQ (reference sequence). The CDR3: CASSEGARDYEQYF. CDR3 DNA sequence: TGTGCCAGCAGCGAGGGGGCTAGGGACTACGAGCAGTACTTC.

The rearrangement links TRBV29-1 to TRBJ2-5; D is perhaps TRBD1 (5 bases). Deletions cut 4 bases from V and 4 bases from J, with 10 bases between. This CDR3 is built from 12 residues. Germline lookup yields CDR1 SQVTM and CDR2 ANQGSEA. CDR3: CSVAAQGETQYF. The CDR3 nucleotides read TGCAGCGTTGCAGCCCAGGGAGAGACCCAGTACTTC. Full variable domain (missing parts from reference TRBV29-1 and TRBJ2-5): SAVISQKPSRDICQRGTSLTIQCQVDSQVTMMFWYRQQPGQSLTLIATANQGSEATYESGFVIDKFPISRPNLTFSTLTVSNMSPEDSSIYLCSVAAQGETQYFGPGTRLLVL.